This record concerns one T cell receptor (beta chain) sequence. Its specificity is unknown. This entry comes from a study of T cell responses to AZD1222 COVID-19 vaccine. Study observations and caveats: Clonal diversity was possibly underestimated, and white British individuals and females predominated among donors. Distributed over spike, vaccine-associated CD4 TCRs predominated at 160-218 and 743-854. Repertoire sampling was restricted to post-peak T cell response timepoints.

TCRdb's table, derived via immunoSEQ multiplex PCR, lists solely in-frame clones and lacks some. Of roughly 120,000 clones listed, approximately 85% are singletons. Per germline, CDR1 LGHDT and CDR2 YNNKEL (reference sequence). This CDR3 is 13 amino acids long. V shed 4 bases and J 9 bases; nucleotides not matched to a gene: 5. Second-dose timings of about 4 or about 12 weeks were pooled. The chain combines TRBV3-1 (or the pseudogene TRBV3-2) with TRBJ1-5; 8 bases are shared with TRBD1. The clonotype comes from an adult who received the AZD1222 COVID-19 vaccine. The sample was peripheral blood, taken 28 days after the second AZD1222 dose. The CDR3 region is CASSPDRERPQHF. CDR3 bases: TGTGCCAGCAGCCCGGACAGGGAAAGGCCCCAGCATTTT.